These 11 T cell receptor beta chains were all obtained from the same sample, sequenced in a study of T cells in Graves' hyperthyroidism and ophthalmopathy. The TCR beta CDR3 regions underwent amplification using RNA transcripts as the source. HTBI primers were the set used in a first-round RT-PCR of the TCR CDR3. TCRdb processed the multiplex PCR reads anew with MiXCR; each CDR3 protein has one entry. The data contain 500,000 or so distinct CDR3 sequences, roughly 17% of them singletons. The specimen was blood. These receptors were taken from a woman aged 18 to 35 with Graves' ophthalmopathy.

The chain couples TRBV20-1 to TRBJ1-1, with D possibly TRBD1 on 5 matching bases. The CDR3 has 12 residues. Per the germline V gene, CDR1 is DFQATT and CDR2 is SNEGSKA (reference sequence). The ends were cut back, 5 bases at V and 7 bases at J, with 14 bases in the middle. CDR3 sequence reads: CSAPVQGGEAFF. DNA of the CDR3: TGCAGTGCTCCGGTTCAGGGAGGTGAAGCTTTCTTT.

This chain connects TRBV27 to TRBJ2-3; D gene ambiguous. This CDR3 has 13 amino acids. Germline CDR1 MNHEY, CDR2 SMNVEV (reference sequence). Trimming removed 7 bases from V and 4 bases from J, with 12 bases in between. CDR3 DNA: TGTGCCAGCAAGTCTGGGGATGCAGATACGCAGTATTTT. It codes for CASKSGDADTQYF.

The gene calls are TRBV7-9 and TRBJ2-7; TRBD1 matches 7 bases. Trimming took 0 bases from V and 5 from J; bases not matched to a gene: 1. Germline assignment: CDR1 SEHNR and CDR2 FQNEAQ (reference sequence). CDR3 length: 13 amino acids. The CDR3: CASSLAGQNEQYF. CDR3 nucleotide sequence: TGTGCCAGCAGCTTAGCGGGACAGAACGAGCAGTACTTC.

This clonotype was seen many times. This chain uses TRBV4-1 with TRBJ1-3; D is ambiguous. The CDR3 extends over 14 amino acids. V lost 3 bases and J lost 4, with 10 bases in between. Germline V lookup: CDR1 MGHRA, CDR2 YSYEKL. Here the CDR3 reads CASSHAGEGNTIYF. The DNA for the CDR3 is TGCGCCAGCAGCCATGCCGGGGAGGGAAACACCATATATTTT.

The rearrangement uses TRBV4-1 and TRBJ2-7, with 10 bases aligning to TRBD1. The germline gives CDR1 MGHRA, CDR2 YSYEKL. This CDR3 region has 15 residues. Trimming took 1 base from V and 4 from J; bases not matched to a gene: 4. The CDR3 nucleotides are TGCGCCAGCAGCCAAGCTTGGGACAGGGGTTACGAGCAGTACTTC. Translated: CASSQAWDRGYEQYF.

In this sample, this clonotype turned up many times. The J gene is TRBJ2-7, the V gene TRBV7-2; TRBD1 matches at 9 bases. This CDR3 spans 14 amino acids. Germline values: CDR1 SGHTA, CDR2 FQGNSA. V trimming: 4 bases; J trimming: 5 bases; junction bases outside the gene matches: 6. In DNA, the CDR3 is TGTGCCAGCAGCTCCATGGACAGGGGCCACGAGCAGTACTTC. This gives the protein CASSSMDRGHEQYF.

Turning to this clonotype: This may come from a read error, since a much larger clone is one base off. For the CDR3, the DNA is TGCGCCAGCAGCTTGGGGGACCGAACCTTTGAAGCTTTCTTT. Its protein is CASSLGDRTFEAFF. J is TRBJ1-1 and V is TRBV5-1, with D tentatively TRBD1 (5 bases). Trimming took off 0 bases at V and 7 bases at J, with 13 bases between the two ends. This CDR3 is 14 amino acids long. Germline V gene data show CDR1 as SGHRS and CDR2 as YFSETQ.

This clonotype was seen repeatedly, ten times or more. This chain connects TRBV11-2 to TRBJ2-5; 10 nucleotides match TRBD2. The CDR3 is 18 residues long. Per the germline V gene, CDR1 is SGHAT and CDR2 is FQNNGV. Trimming removed 3 bases from V and 5 bases from J; junction bases left unmatched: 15. The CDR3 sequence: CASSFGSHFTSGVETQYF. CDR3 nucleotides: TGTGCCAGCAGCTTCGGCTCACACTTCACTAGCGGGGTTGAGACCCAGTACTTC.

The chain carries TRBV7-6 and TRBJ1-6, with D maybe TRBD1 (5 bases). V lost 2 bases and J lost 10, with 18 bases in between. Germline lookup yields CDR1 SGHVS and CDR2 FNYEAQ. The CDR3 has 16 amino acids. CDR3 sequence: CASSLSSGVLGSPLHF. The CDR3 bases are TGTGCCAGCAGCTTATCTTCGGGGGTTCTAGGGTCACCCCTCCACTTT.

The table lists this clonotype with many counts. J is TRBJ2-7 and V is TRBV5-1; TRBD1 matches 7 bases. The CDR3 is 15 residues long. The J segment lost 0 bases and the V segment lost 0 bases, leaving 3 bases of the junction unmatched. CDR1 and CDR2 (germline): SGHRS, YFSETQ. The CDR3 protein is CASSLGQGPSYEQYF. The CDR3 DNA sequence: TGCGCCAGCAGCTTGGGACAGGGACCCTCCTACGAGCAGTACTTC.

This clonotype is a singleton in its sample. This chain uses TRBV14 with TRBJ2-7; 8 nucleotides agree with TRBD2. In germline, CDR1 is SGHDN, CDR2 FVKESK. The CDR3 spans 14 residues. The V segment lost 3 bases and the J segment 5 bases; nucleotides outside the gene matches: 6. CDR3 in amino acids: CASSHSGNIDEQYF. CDR3 DNA sequence: TGTGCCAGCAGCCATAGCGGGAATATCGACGAGCAGTACTTC.